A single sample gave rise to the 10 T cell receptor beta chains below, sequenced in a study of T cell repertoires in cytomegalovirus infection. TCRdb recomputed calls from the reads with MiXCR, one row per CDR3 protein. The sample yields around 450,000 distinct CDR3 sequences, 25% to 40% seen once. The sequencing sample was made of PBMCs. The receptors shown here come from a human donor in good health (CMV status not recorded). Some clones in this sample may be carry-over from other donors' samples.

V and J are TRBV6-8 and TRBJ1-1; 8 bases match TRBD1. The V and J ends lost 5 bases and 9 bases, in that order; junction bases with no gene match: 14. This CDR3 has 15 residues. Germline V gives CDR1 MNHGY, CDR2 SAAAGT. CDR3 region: CASSDPGQAETQAFF. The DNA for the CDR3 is TGTGCCAGCAGTGACCCGGGACAGGCAGAGACTCAAGCTTTCTTT.

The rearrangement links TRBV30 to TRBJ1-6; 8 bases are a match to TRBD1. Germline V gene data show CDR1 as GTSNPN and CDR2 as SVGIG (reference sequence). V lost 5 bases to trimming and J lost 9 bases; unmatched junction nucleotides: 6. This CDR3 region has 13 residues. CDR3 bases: TGTGCCTGGGCGACAGGGGAGAGTTCACCCCTCCACTTT. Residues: CAWATGESSPLHF.

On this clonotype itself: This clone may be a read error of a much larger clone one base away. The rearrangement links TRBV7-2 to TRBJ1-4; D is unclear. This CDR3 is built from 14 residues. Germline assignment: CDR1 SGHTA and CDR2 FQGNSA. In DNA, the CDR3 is TGTGCCAGCAGCAGATATGCAACTAATGAAAGACTGTTTTTT. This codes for CASSRYATNERLFF.

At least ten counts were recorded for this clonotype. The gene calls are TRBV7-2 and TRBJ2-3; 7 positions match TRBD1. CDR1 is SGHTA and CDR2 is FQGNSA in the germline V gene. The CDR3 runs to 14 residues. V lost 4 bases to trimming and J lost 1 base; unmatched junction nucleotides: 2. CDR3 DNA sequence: TGTGCCAGCAGCTATGACAGGGGCACAGATACGCAGTATTTT. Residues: CASSYDRGTDTQYF. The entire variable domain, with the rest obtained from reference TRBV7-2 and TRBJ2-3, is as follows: GAGVSQSPSNKVTEKGKDVELRCDPISGHTALYWYRQSLGQGLEFLIYFQGNSAPDKSGLPSDRFSAERTGGSVSTLTIQRTQQEDSAVYLCASSYDRGTDTQYFGPGTRLTVL.

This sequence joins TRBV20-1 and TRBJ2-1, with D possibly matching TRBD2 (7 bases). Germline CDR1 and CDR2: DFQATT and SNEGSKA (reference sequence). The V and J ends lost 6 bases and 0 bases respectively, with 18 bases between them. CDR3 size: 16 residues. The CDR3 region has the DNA TGCAGTGCGGGGGGGCGAACTGCCAGCTCCTACAATGAGCAGTTCTTC. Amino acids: CSAGGRTASSYNEQFF.

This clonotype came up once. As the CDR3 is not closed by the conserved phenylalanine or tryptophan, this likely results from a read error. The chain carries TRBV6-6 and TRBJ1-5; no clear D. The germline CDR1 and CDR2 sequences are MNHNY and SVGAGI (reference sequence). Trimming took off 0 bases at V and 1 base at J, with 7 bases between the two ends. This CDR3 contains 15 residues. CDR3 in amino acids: CASSYSMGSNQPQHL. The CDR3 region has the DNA TGTGCCAGCAGTTACTCGATGGGCAGCAATCAGCCCCAGCATTTG.

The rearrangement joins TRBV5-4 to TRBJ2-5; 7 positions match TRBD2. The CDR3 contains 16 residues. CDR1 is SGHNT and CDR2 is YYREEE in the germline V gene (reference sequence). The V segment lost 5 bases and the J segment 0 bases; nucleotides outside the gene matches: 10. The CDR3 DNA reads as TGTGCCAGCAGTCCCCGGACTAGTACCGACCAAGAGACCCAGTACTTC. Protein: CASSPRTSTDQETQYF.

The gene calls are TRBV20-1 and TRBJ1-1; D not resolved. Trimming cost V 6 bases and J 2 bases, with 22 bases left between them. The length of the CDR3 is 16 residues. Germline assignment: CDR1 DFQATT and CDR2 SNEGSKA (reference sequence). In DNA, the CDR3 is TGCAGTGCCCTAGGGCCTCAACCATTAAGAAACACTGAAGCTTTCTTT. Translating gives CSALGPQPLRNTEAFF.

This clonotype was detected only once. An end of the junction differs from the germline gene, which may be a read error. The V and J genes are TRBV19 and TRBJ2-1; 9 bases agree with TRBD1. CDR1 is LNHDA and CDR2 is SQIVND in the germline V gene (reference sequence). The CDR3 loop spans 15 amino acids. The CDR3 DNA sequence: TGTGCCATTAGTCCCGACAGGGGGTTCTACAATGAGCAGTTCTTC. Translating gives CAISPDRGFYNEQFF. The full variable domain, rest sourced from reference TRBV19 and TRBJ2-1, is DGGITQSPKYLFRKEGQNVTLSCEQNLNHDAMYWYRQDPGQGLRLIYYSQIVNDFQKGDIAEGYSVSREKKESFPLTVTSAQKNPTAFYLCAISPDRGFYNEQFFGPGTRLTVL.

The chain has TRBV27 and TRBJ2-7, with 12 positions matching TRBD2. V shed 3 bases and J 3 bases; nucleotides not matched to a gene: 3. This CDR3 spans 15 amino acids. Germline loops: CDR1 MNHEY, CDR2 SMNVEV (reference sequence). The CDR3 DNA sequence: TGTGCCAGCAGTTTTGGACTAGCGGGGATCTACGAGCAGTACTTC. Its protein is CASSFGLAGIYEQYF.